This record covers a single T cell receptor (beta chain). This clone has only one observation. The antigen this receptor binds is unknown. No base quality information exists; no much larger clone differs at one position. The data derive from a study of control samples from healthy donors and cancer patients (dated by TCRdb to about 2020). Here V drops 3 bases and J drops 4 bases, and the junction holds 8 bases not matched to any gene. The germline V gene (reference sequence) yields DFQATT for CDR1 and SNEGSKA for CDR2. From the cysteine up to the phenylalanine, the CDR3 has a length of 14 residues. The CDR3 DNA has 42 bases and is translated from base 1. Library prep was done by the immunoSEQ multiplex PCR assay. In its TCRdb copy, this immuneACCESS table keeps in-frame sequences only and misses some clones. Where compared with another copy, unresolved V genes explain less than half of these, and the others have no known cause. The sample yields 65,000 to 90,000 clones; approximately 91% were counted once. The ten largest clones represent over 9% of the sample.

The sequencing input was PBMCs. Recombination linked TRBV20-1 to TRBJ2-5; the junction holds 7 bases that match TRBD2. The receptor's source is a woman aged 50 to 65 with colorectal cancer. The CDR3 protein is CSASLPGGGETQYF. The nucleotide sequence reads TGCAGTGCTAGTCTCCCGGGGGGAGGAGAGACCCAGTACTTC.